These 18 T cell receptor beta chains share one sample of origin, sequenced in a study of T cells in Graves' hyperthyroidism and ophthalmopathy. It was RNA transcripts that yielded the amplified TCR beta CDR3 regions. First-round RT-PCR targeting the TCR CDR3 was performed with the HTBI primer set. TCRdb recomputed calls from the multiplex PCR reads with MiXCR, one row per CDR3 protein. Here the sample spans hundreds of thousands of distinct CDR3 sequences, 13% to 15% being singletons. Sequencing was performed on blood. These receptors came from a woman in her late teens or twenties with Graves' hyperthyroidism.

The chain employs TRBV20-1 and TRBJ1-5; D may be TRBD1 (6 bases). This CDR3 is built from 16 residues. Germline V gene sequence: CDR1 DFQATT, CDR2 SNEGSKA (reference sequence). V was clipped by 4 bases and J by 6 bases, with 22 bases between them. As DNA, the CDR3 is TGCAGTGCTACCAAGAATCCTCCGCAGGGGCGTCAGCCCCAGCATTTT. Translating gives CSATKNPPQGRQPQHF.

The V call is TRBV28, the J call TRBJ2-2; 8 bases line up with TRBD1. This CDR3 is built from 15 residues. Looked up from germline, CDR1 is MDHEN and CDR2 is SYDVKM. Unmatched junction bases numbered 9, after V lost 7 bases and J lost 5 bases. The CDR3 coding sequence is TGTGCCAGCACACCGACAGGGGTGGGGACCGGGGAGCTGTTTTTT. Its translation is CASTPTGVGTGELFF.

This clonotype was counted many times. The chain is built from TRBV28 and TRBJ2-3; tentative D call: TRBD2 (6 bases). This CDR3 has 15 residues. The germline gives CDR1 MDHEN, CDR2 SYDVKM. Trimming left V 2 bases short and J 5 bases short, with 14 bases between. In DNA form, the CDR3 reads TGTGCCAGCAGTTTAAGGGCTAGCGCCCAAGATACGCAGTATTTT. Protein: CASSLRASAQDTQYF.

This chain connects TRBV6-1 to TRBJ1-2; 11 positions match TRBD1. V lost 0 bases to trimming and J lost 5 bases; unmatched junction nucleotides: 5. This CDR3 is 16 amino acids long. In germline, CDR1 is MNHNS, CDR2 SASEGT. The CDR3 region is CASSEARTGGGYGYTF. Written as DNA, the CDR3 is TGTGCCAGCAGTGAAGCGCGGACAGGGGGCGGGTATGGCTACACCTTC.

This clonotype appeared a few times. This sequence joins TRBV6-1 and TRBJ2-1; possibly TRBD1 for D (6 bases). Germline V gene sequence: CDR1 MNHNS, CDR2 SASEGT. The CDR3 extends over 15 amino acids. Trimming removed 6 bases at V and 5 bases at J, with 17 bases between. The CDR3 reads CASRTGTTGDNEQFF. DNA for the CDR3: TGTGCCAGCAGAACCGGGACAACCGGAGACAATGAGCAGTTCTTC.

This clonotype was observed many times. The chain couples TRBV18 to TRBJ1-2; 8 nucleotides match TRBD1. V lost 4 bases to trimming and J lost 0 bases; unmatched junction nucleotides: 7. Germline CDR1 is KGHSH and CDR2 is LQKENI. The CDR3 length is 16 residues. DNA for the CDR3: TGTGCCAGCTCACTTGCCCGGGACAGGCCTAACTATGGCTACACCTTC. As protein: CASSLARDRPNYGYTF.

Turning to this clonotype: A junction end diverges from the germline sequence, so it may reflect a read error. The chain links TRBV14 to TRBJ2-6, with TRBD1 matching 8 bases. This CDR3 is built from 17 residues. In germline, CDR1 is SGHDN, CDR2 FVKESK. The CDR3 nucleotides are TGTGCCGGCAGCTCGACAGGGGACTGGACTGGGGCCAACGTCCTGACTTTC. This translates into CAGSSTGDWTGANVLTF.

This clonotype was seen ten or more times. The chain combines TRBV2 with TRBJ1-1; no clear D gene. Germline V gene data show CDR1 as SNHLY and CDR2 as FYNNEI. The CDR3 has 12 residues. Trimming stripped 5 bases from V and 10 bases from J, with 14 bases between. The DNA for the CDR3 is TGTGCCAGCAGTCCACGGACCGCGGGAGCTTTCTTT. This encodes CASSPRTAGAFF.

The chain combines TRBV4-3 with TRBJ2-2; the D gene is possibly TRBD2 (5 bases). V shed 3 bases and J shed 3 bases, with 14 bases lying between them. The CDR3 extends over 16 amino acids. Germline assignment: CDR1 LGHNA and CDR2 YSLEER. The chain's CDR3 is CASSQAWARDTGELFF. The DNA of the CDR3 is TGCGCCAGCAGCCAGGCCTGGGCGAGGGACACCGGGGAGCTGTTTTTT.

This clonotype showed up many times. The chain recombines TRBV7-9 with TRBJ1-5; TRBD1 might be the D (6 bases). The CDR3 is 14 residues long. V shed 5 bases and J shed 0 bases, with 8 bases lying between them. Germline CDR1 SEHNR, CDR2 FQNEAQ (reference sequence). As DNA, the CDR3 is TGTGCCAGCAGCCTGGGACATAGCAATCAGCCCCAGCATTTT. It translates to CASSLGHSNQPQHF.

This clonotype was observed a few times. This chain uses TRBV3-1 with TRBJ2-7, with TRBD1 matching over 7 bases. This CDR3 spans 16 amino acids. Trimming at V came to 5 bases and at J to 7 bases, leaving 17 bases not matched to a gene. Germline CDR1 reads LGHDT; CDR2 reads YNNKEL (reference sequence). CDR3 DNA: TGTGCCAGCAGCTCCACCGGGACAGCTGAATTAGGGGAGCAGTACTTC. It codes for CASSSTGTAELGEQYF.

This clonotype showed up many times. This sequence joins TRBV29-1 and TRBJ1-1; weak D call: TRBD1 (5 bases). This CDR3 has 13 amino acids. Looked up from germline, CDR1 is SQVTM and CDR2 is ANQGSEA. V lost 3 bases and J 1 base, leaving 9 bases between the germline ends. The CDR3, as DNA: TGCAGCGTTGAGGAGGGGAGGAACACTGAAGCTTTCTTT. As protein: CSVEEGRNTEAFF.

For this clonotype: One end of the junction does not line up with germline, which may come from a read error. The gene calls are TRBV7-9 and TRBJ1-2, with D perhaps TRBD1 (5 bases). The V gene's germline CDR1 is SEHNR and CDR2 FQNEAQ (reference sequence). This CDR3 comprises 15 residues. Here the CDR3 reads CASSLTDRTLSGHTF. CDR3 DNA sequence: TGTGCCAGCAGCCTTACGGATAGGACACTTAGTGGCCACACCTTC.

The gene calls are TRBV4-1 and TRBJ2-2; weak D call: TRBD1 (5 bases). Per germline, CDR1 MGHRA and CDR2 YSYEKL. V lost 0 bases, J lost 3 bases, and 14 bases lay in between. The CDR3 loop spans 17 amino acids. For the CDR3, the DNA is TGCGCCAGCAGCCAAGATCTACCAGGGTCTGACACCGGGGAGCTGTTTTTT. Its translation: CASSQDLPGSDTGELFF.

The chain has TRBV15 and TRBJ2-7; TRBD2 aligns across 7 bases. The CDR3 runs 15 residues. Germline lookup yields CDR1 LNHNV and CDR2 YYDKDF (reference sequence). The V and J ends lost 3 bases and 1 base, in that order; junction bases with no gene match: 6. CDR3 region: CATSRSGTKSYEQYF. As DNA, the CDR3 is TGTGCCACCAGCAGGTCCGGGACTAAGTCCTACGAGCAGTACTTC.

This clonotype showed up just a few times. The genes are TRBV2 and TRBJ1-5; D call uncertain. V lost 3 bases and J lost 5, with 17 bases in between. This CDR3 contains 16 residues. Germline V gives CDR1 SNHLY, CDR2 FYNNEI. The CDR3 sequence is CASSESRTSLHQPQHF. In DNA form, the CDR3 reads TGTGCCAGCAGTGAGTCCCGGACCAGCTTGCATCAGCCCCAGCATTTT.

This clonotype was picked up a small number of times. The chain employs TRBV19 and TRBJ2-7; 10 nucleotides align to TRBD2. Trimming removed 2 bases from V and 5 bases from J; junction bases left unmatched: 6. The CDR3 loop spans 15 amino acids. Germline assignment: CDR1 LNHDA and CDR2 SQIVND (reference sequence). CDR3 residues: CASSISLAGDNEQYF. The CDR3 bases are TGTGCCAGTAGTATATCGCTAGCGGGAGATAACGAGCAGTACTTC. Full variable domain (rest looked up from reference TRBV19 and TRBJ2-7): DGGITQSPKYLFRKEGQNVTLSCEQNLNHDAMYWYRQDPGQGLRLIYYSQIVNDFQKGDIAEGYSVSREKKESFPLTVTSAQKNPTAFYLCASSISLAGDNEQYFGPGTRLTVT.

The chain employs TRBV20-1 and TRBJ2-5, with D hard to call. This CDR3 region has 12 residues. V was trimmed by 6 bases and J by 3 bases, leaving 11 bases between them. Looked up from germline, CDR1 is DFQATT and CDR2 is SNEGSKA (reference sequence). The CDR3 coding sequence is TGCAGTGCCCGGACGGTTAAAGAGACCCAGTACTTC. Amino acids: CSARTVKETQYF.